The source of this TCR beta chain is a study of CD8 T cells in Susac syndrome. The CDR3 totals 16 residues. Germline V gene lookup returns CDR1 LGHDT and CDR2 YNNKEL (reference sequence). V lost 6 bases, J lost 4 bases, and 18 bases lay in between. A quantity of roughly 0.5 to 1 ug RNA underwent reverse transcription using random hexamers. TCRdb reprocessed the immunoSEQ multiplex PCR reads via MiXCR and lists one record per CDR3 protein. This sample has approximately 170,000 distinct CDR3 sequences, with roughly 95% found just once. The rearrangement uses TRBV3-1 and TRBJ2-2, with D hard to call. The sequence was obtained from a human donor with multiple sclerosis. The sequenced sample was CD4+ T cells from PBMCs. This CDR3 is CASRPRTLLGTGELFF. The CDR3 nucleotides are TGTGCCAGCAGACCTAGAACCCTACTCGGCACCGGGGAGCTGTTTTTT.